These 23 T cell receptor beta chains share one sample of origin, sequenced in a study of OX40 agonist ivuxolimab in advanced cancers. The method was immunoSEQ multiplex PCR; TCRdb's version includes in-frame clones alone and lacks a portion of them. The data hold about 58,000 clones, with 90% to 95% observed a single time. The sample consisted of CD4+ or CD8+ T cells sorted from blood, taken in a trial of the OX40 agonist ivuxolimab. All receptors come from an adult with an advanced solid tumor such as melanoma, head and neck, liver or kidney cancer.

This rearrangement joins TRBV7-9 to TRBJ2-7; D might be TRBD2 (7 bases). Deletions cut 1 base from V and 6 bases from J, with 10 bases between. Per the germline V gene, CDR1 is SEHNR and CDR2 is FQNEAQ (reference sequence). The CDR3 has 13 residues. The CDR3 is CASSLEGGSEQYF. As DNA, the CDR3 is TGTGCCAGCAGCTTAGAGGGGGGGAGCGAGCAGTACTTC.

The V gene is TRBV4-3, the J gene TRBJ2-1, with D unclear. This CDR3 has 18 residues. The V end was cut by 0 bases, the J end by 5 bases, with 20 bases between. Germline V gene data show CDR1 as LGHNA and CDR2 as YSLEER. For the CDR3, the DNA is TGCGCCAGCAGCCAAGACGGTAATCCATCAGGACGGAACAATGAGCAGTTCTTC. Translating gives CASSQDGNPSGRNNEQFF.

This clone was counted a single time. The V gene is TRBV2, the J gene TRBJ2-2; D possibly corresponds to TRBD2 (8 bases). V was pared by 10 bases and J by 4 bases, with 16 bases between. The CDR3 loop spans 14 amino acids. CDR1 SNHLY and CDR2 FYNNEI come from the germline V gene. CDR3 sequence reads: CANGDSGSTGELFF. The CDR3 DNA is TGTGCCAACGGGGACAGCGGGAGCACCGGGGAGCTGTTTTTT.

DNA of the CDR3: TGCGCCAGCAGCCTTAGCGGGGGGAGCACAGATACGCAGTATTTT. This encodes CASSLSGGSTDTQYF. V is TRBV4-1 and J is TRBJ2-3, with 10 nucleotides matching TRBD2. Germline values: CDR1 MGHRA, CDR2 YSYEKL. The CDR3 sequence is 15 residues long. V dropped 4 bases and J dropped 0; count of bases not matched to a gene: 1.

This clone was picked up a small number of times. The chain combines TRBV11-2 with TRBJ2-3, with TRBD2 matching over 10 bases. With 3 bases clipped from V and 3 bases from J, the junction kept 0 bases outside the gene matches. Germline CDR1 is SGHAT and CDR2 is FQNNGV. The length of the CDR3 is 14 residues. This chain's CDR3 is CASSLGLATDTQYF. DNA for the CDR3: TGTGCCAGCAGCTTGGGACTAGCGACAGATACGCAGTATTTT.

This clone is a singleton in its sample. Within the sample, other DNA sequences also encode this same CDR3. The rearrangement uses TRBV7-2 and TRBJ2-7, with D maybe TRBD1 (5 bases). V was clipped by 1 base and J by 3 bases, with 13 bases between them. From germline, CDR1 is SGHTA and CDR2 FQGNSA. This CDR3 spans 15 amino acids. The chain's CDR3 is CASSLVQGANYEQYF. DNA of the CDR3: TGTGCCAGCAGCTTAGTACAAGGGGCCAACTACGAGCAGTACTTC.

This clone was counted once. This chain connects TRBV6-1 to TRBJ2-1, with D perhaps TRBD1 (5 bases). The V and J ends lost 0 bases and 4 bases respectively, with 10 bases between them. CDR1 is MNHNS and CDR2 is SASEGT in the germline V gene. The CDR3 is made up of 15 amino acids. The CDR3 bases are TGTGCCAGCAGTGAAGCAGGGGCAGGGTACAATGAGCAGTTCTTC. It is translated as CASSEAGAGYNEQFF.

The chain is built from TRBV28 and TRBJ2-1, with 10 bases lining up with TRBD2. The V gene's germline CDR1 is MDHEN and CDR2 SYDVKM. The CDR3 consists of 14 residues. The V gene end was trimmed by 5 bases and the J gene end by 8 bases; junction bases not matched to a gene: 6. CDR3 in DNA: TGTGCCAGCAGTCTAAGCGGGAGGGTCGATGAGCAGTTCTTC. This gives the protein CASSLSGRVDEQFF. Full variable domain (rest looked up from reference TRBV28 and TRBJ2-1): DVKVTQSSRYLVKRTGEKVFLECVQDMDHENMFWYRQDPGLGLRLIYFSYDVKMKEKGDIPEGYSVSREKKERFSLILESASTNQTSMYLCASSLSGRVDEQFFGPGTRLTVL.

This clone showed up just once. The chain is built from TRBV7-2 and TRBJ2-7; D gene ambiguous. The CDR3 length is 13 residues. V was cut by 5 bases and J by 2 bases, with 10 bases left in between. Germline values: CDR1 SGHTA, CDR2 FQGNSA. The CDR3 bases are TGTGCCAGCAGCACCGGCCCTCCCTACGAGCAGTACTTC. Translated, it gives CASSTGPPYEQYF.

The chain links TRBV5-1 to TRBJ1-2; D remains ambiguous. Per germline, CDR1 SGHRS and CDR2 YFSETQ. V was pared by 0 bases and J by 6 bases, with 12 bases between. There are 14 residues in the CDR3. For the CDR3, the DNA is TGCGCCAGCAGCTTGGAGGAGGGCATGGATGGCTACACCTTC. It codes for CASSLEEGMDGYTF.

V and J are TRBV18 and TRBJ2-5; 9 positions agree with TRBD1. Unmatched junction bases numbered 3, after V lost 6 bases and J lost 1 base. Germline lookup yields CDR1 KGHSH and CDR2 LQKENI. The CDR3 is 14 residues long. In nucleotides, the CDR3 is TGTGCCAGCTCGTTACAGGGGGCCCAAGAGACCCAGTACTTC. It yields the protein CASSLQGAQETQYF.

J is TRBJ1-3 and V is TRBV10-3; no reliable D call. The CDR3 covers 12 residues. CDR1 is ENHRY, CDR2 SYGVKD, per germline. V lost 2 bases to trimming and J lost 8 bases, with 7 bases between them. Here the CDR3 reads CAISELLDTIYF. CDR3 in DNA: TGTGCCATCAGTGAGCTCCTGGACACCATATATTTT.

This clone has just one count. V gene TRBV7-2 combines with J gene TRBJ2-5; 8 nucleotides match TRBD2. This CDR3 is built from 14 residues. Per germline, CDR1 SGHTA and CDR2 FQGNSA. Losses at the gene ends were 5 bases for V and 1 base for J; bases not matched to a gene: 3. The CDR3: CASSPAGGQETQYF. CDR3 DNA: TGTGCCAGCAGCCCGGCGGGGGGCCAAGAGACCCAGTACTTC.

The CDR3 protein is CASSPRSGELFF. CDR3 DNA sequence: TGTGCCAGCAGCCCTAGATCCGGGGAGCTGTTTTTT. The genes are TRBV7-8 and TRBJ2-2; D is uncertain. This CDR3 contains 12 residues. CDR1 is SGHVS and CDR2 is FQNEAQ in the germline V gene. V was trimmed by 5 bases and J by 6 bases, leaving 7 bases between them.

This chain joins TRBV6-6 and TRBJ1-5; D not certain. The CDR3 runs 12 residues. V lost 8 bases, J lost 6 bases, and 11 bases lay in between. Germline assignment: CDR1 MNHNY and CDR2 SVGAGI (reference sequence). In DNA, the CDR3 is TGTGCCAGCGGGGAGCGTGGTCAGCCCCAGCATTTT. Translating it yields CASGERGQPQHF.

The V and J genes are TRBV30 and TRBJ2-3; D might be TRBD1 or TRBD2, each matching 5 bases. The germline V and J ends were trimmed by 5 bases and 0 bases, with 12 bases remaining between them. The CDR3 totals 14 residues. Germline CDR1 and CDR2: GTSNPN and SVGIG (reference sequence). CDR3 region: CAWRGTVSTDTQYF. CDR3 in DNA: TGTGCCTGGCGGGGCACAGTTAGCACAGATACGCAGTATTTT.

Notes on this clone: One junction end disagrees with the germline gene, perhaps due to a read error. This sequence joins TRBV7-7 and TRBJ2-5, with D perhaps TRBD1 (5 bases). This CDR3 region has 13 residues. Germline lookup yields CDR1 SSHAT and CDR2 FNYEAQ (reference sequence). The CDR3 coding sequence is TGTGCTAGCAGCCAGGGCTACAAAGAGACCCAGTACTTC. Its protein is CASSQGYKETQYF. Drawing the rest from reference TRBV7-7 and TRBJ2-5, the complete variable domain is GAGVSQSPRYKVTKRGQDVTLRCDPISSHATLYWYQQALGQGPEFLTYFNYEAQPDKSGLPSDRFSAERPEGSISTLTIQRTEQRDSAMYRCASSQGYKETQYFGPGTRLLVL.

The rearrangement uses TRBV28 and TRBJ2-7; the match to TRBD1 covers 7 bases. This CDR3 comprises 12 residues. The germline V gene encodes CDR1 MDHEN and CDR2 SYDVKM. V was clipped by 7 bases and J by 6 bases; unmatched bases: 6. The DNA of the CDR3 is TGTGCCAGCAATACAAGACAGGGCGAGCAGTACTTC. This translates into CASNTRQGEQYF. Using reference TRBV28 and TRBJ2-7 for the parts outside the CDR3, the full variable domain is DVKVTQSSRYLVKRTGEKVFLECVQDMDHENMFWYRQDPGLGLRLIYFSYDVKMKEKGDIPEGYSVSREKKERFSLILESASTNQTSMYLCASNTRQGEQYFGPGTRLTVT.

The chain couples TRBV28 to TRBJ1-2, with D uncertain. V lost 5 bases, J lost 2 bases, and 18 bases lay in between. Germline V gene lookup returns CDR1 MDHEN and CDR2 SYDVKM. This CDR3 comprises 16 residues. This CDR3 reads CASSEPQRRGNYGYTF. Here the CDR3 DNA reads TGTGCCAGCAGTGAACCCCAAAGACGGGGAAACTATGGCTACACCTTC.

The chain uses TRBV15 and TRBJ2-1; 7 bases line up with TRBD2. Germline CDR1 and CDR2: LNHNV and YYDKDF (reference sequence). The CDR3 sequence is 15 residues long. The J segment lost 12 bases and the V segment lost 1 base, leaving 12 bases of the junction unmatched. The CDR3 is CATSRAREATIGQFF. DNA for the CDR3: TGTGCCACCAGCAGAGCTCGGGAGGCGACAATCGGGCAGTTCTTC. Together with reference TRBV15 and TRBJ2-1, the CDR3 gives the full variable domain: DAMVIQNPRYQVTQFGKPVTLSCSQTLNHNVMYWYQQKSSQAPKLLFHYYDKDFNNEADTPDNFQSRRPNTSFCFLDIRSPGLGDTAMYLCATSRAREATIGQFFGPGTRLTVL.

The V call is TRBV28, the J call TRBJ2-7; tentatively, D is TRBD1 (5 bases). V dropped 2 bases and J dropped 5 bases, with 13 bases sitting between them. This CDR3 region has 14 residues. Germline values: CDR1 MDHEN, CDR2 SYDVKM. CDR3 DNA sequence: TGTGCCAGCAGTTTAGTACGCAGGGTCAACGAGCAGTACTTC. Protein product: CASSLVRRVNEQYF.

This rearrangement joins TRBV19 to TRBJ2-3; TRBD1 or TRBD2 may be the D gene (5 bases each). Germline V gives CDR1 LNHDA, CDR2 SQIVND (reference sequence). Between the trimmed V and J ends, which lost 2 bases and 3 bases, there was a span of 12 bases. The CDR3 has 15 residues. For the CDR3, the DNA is TGTGCCAGTAGTATAAGGGACCGAGAGACAGATACGCAGTATTTT. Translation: CASSIRDRETDTQYF. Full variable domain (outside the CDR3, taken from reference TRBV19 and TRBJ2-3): DGGITQSPKYLFRKEGQNVTLSCEQNLNHDAMYWYRQDPGQGLRLIYYSQIVNDFQKGDIAEGYSVSREKKESFPLTVTSAQKNPTAFYLCASSIRDRETDTQYFGPGTRLTVL.

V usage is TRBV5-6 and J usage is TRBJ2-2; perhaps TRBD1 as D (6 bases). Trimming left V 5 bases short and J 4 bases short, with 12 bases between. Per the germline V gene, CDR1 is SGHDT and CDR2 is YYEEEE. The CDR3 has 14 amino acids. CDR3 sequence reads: CASRQGLGTGELFF. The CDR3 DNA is TGTGCCAGCAGACAGGGATTGGGCACCGGGGAGCTGTTTTTT.